The clone carrying this T cell receptor beta chain was counted once. These data are taken from a study of blood T cell repertoires in COVID-19. The method was immunoSEQ multiplex PCR; TCRdb's version includes in-frame clones alone and lacks a portion of them. The table includes around 65,000 clones, roughly 79% detected once. Trimming shortened V by 3 bases and J by 5 bases, and 13 bases separated the two germline ends. This CDR3 region has 13 residues. Germline lookup yields CDR1 DFQATT and CDR2 SNEGSKA (reference sequence). The gene calls are TRBV20-1 and TRBJ1-1; D unclear. Specimen: peripheral blood. This TCR derives from a human donor in a cohort sampled during active COVID-19. The CDR3 loop is CSASEGGRTEAFF. The CDR3 nucleotides are TGCAGTGCTAGTGAGGGAGGGAGGACTGAAGCTTTCTTT.